These T cell receptor beta chains were read from a single sample in a study of cytomegalovirus exposure and HLA in healthy donors. The repertoire was sequenced with immunoSEQ multiplex PCR; TCRdb's copy has only in-frame clones and lacks some. The table includes more than 95,000 clones, roughly 72% detected once. The sequencing input was PBMCs. Receptors originate from a woman under 30 in good health and CMV-seropositive. The conserved cysteine and the conserved F or W are not part of the CDR3 here.

V gene	J gene	CDR3 protein
TRBV2	TRBJ1-5	ASSEDRVTGQPQH
TRBV5-6	TRBJ1-5	ASSLKTGNQPQH
TRBV6-5	TRBJ2-1	ASRRLAEGYEQF
TRBV29-1	TRBJ2-3	SLGISGAGTDTQY
TRBV4-1	TRBJ2-7	ASSQEGGSSYEQY
TRBV5-4	TRBJ2-1	ASSPYLWGEANEQF
TRBV6-5	TRBJ2-3	ASSYRSGTPDTQY
TRBV19	TRBJ2-7	ASSTGYLQGEQY
TRBV30	TRBJ2-2	AWSQGAKLTGELF
TRBV28	TRBJ2-7	ASSGTGSSNTYEQY
TRBV2	TRBJ2-5	ASSPGLAFGETQY
TRBV19	TRBJ1-1	ASSISGNTEAF
TRBV6-5	TRBJ2-7	ASSLGGNEQY
TRBV2	TRBJ1-1	ASSRTGRTEAF
TRBV28	TRBJ1-5	ASSSTGNQPQH
TRBV2	TRBJ1-5	ASSGEGNQPQH
TRBV7-6	TRBJ2-7	ASSPAGGVLSYEQY
TRBV27	TRBJ1-1	ASSLSPGPNTEAF
TRBV19	TRBJ1-1	ASSIGTVNTEAF
TRBV4-2	TRBJ1-1	ASSQMDRPREAF
TRBV2	TRBJ2-5	ASGSRGRGTQY
TRBV30	TRBJ2-7	AWSGGLAASYEQY
TRBV2	TRBJ2-7	ASSGPTSGGFPPLNEQY
TRBV6-5	TRBJ2-3	ASSYSGLATDTQY
TRBV19	TRBJ1-5	ASSESGGLNDQPQH
TRBV25-1	TRBJ2-7	ASTGVLDTYEQY
TRBV5-1	TRBJ2-7	ASSQSSGKTYEQY